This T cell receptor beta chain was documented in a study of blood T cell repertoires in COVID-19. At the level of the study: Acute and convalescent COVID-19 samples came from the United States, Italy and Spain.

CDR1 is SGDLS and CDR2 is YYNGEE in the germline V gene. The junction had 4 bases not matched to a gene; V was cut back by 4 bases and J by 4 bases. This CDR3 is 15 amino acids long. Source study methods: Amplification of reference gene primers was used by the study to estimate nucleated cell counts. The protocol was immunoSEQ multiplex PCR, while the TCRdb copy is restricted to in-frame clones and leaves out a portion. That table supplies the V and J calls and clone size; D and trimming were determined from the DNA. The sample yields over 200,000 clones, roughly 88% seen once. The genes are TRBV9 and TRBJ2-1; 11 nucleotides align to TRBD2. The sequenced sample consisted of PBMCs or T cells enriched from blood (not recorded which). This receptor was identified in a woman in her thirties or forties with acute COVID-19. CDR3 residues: CASSSRLAGYNEQFF. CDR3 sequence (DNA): TGTGCCAGCAGCTCTAGACTAGCGGGGTACAATGAGCAGTTCTTC. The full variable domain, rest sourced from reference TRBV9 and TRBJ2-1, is DSGVTQTPKHLITATGQRVTLRCSPRSGDLSVYWYQQSLDQGLQFLIQYYNGEERAKGNILERFSAQQFPDLHSELNLSSLELGDSALYFCASSSRLAGYNEQFFGPGTRLTVL.